Presented here are 28 T cell receptor beta chains from one specimen sequenced in a study of breast tumors, draining lymph nodes, adjacent tissues. MiXCR was run by TCRdb on the multiplex PCR reads, yielding one entry per CDR3 protein. The sample lists 200,000 or so distinct CDR3 sequences, around a third occurring once. Breast cancer patients provided tissue from their axillary draining lymph nodes. Sequenced input: axillary lymph node tissue. All receptors derive from a female donor with breast cancer. Some clones in this sample may be carry-over from other donors' samples.

This clonotype was found once. The chain has TRBV20-1 and TRBJ2-2; TRBD2 matches at 8 bases. This CDR3 has 14 amino acids. CDR1 and CDR2 from the germline V gene are DFQATT and SNEGSKA (reference sequence). The V gene end was trimmed by 6 bases and the J gene end by 5 bases; junction bases not matched to a gene: 8. In DNA form, the CDR3 reads TGCAGTGCGCCAAATCGGGAGGGAACCGGGGAGCTGTTTTTT. Its translation: CSAPNREGTGELFF.

This clonotype has just a few counts. This chain connects TRBV6-1 to TRBJ2-3; D is ambiguous. V lost 2 bases, J lost 0 bases, and 6 bases lay in between. This CDR3 has 14 amino acids. Germline CDR1 reads MNHNS; CDR2 reads SASEGT. CDR3 residues: CASSEKGSTDTQYF. The CDR3 nucleotides read TGTGCCAGCAGTGAAAAGGGTAGCACAGATACGCAGTATTTT.

This chain connects TRBV7-9 to TRBJ2-5; TRBD1 is a possible D gene (5 bases). Per germline, CDR1 SEHNR and CDR2 FQNEAQ (reference sequence). The CDR3 spans 15 residues. Trimming pared 5 bases from V and 1 base from J, leaving 14 bases between. CDR3 DNA sequence: TGTGCCAGCAGCCCTGAGACAGATTCCCAAGAGACCCAGTACTTC. Encoded protein: CASSPETDSQETQYF.

V is TRBV25-1 and J is TRBJ2-5; the D gene is possibly TRBD2 (6 bases). Trimming removed 4 bases at V and 4 bases at J, with 19 bases between. Germline values: CDR1 MGHDK, CDR2 SYGVNS. The CDR3 is made up of 16 amino acids. Here the CDR3 reads CASSARVLIGGETQYF. Written as DNA, the CDR3 is TGTGCCAGCAGTGCTAGAGTTCTTATCGGGGGAGAGACCCAGTACTTC. The variable domain in full, completed from reference TRBV25-1 and TRBJ2-5, reads EADIYQTPRYLVIGTGKKITLECSQTMGHDKMYWYQQDPGMELHLIHYSYGVNSTEKGDLSSESTVSRIRTEHFPLTLESARPSHTSQYLCASSARVLIGGETQYFGPGTRLLVL.

This clonotype appeared many times. The genes are TRBV9 and TRBJ1-4; D is perhaps TRBD1 (6 bases). V lost 0 bases and J lost 8, with 20 bases in between. The CDR3 covers 17 residues. Germline CDR1 and CDR2: SGDLS and YYNGEE. CDR3 DNA sequence: TGTGCCAGCAGCGTAGCGGCGGGCGGCAGGGGAGGGGAAAAACTGTTTTTT. This encodes CASSVAAGGRGGEKLFF. Complete variable domain (other parts from reference TRBV9 and TRBJ1-4): DSGVTQTPKHLITATGQRVTLRCSPRSGDLSVYWYQQSLDQGLQFLIQYYNGEERAKGNILERFSAQQFPDLHSELNLSSLELGDSALYFCASSVAAGGRGGEKLFFGSGTQLSVL.

This clonotype was detected many times. A junction boundary mismatches the germline segment, possibly from a read error. The chain uses TRBV7-4 and TRBJ1-2; D may be TRBD1 (6 bases). The CDR3 is made up of 15 amino acids. Germline-derived CDR1 and CDR2 are SGHVT and SQSDAQ. CDR3 sequence (DNA): TGTGCCAGCAGCATCTCCGGGACAACTAACTATGGCTACCCCTTC. This encodes CASSISGTTNYGYPF.

CDR3 sequence: CAWSLPGLGVTEAFF. Written as DNA, the CDR3 is TGTGCCTGGAGTCTTCCGGGCCTCGGGGTGACTGAAGCTTTCTTT. The V gene is TRBV30, the J gene TRBJ1-1; D is unclear. Germline values: CDR1 GTSNPN, CDR2 SVGIG (reference sequence). The CDR3 totals 15 residues. The V gene lost 2 bases and the J gene lost 5 bases, with 18 bases spanning the gap.

The chain is built from TRBV30 and TRBJ1-6; 10 bases map to TRBD1. In germline, CDR1 is GTSNPN, CDR2 SVGIG (reference sequence). V gave up 4 bases and J gave up 10 bases; unmatched junction bases: 10. The CDR3 has 15 residues. The CDR3 protein is CAWTPGGQGNSPLHF. CDR3 nucleotides: TGTGCCTGGACCCCCGGGGGACAGGGGAACTCACCCCTCCACTTT.

This clonotype was counted ten times or more. The rearrangement links TRBV7-3 to TRBJ2-3, with D perhaps matching TRBD1 or TRBD2 (6 bases each). In germline, CDR1 is SGHTA, CDR2 FQGTGA. Trimming shortened V by 2 bases and J by 5 bases, and 14 bases separated the two germline ends. The CDR3 loop spans 15 amino acids. CDR3 bases: TGTGCCAGCAGCTTAGGGGGGCGGGGTATAGATACGCAGTATTTT. Its translation: CASSLGGRGIDTQYF.

This clonotype was detected ten times or more. The V call is TRBV12-3 or TRBV12-4, the J call TRBJ2-3, with 9 bases identical to TRBD2. Losses at the gene ends were 6 bases for V and 0 bases for J; bases not matched to a gene: 7. The CDR3 loop spans 16 amino acids. In nucleotides, the CDR3 is TGTGCCAGCAGCCGGACTAGCGAGGCTAGCACAGATACGCAGTATTTT. Amino acids: CASSRTSEASTDTQYF.

This clonotype has just a few counts. One base away lies a much larger clone, so this may be a sequencing read error. The V and J genes are TRBV6-9 and TRBJ1-2; D is unclear. In germline, CDR1 is MNHGY, CDR2 SVAAGI. CDR3 length: 18 amino acids. Here the CDR3 DNA reads TGTGCCAGCAGCCTGGGGTTGGGATCAGGAAGGAAGGTGGATGGCTACGCCTTC. Its translation is CASSLGLGSGRKVDGYAF.

V is TRBV18 and J is TRBJ2-4; tentatively, D is TRBD1 (6 bases). There are 15 residues in the CDR3. V was pared by 5 bases and J by 3 bases, with 14 bases between. Germline lookup yields CDR1 KGHSH and CDR2 LQKENI. The CDR3 DNA is TGTGCCAGCTCAGAGGGCGTAGGGGGCAAAAACATTCAGTACTTC. Amino acid sequence: CASSEGVGGKNIQYF.

This clonotype was found many times. This chain joins TRBV20-1 and TRBJ2-3, with 10 bases lining up with TRBD2. The CDR3 runs 13 residues. Germline CDR1 reads DFQATT; CDR2 reads SNEGSKA (reference sequence). J was trimmed by 7 bases and V by 4 bases; bases with no gene match: 5. The CDR3 DNA follows: TGCAGTGCTAACCCGGGACTAGCGAATACGCAGTATTTT. Protein product: CSANPGLANTQYF.

In this sample, this clonotype turned up many times. The gene calls are TRBV6-6 and TRBJ2-1; D might be TRBD1 (5 bases). Germline CDR1 MNHNY, CDR2 SVGAGI (reference sequence). The V end lost 5 bases, the J end lost 0 bases, and 11 bases lay between the germline ends. The CDR3 runs 15 residues. CDR3 nucleotide sequence: TGTGCCAGCAGTGACAGTGAAAGCTCCTACAATGAGCAGTTCTTC. Amino acids: CASSDSESSYNEQFF.

In its sample, this clonotype was seen many times. This chain links TRBV5-1 with TRBJ2-2; D is ambiguous. CDR3 length: 11 residues. Trimming pared 0 bases from V and 8 bases from J, leaving 2 bases between. CDR1 is SGHRS, CDR2 YFSETQ, per germline. This CDR3 reads CASSLDGELFF. CDR3 bases: TGCGCCAGCAGCTTGGATGGGGAGCTGTTTTTT.

The chain carries TRBV15 and TRBJ2-5; 7 bases are a match to TRBD1. Germline lookup yields CDR1 LNHNV and CDR2 YYDKDF (reference sequence). The CDR3 spans 15 residues. The junction had 11 bases not matched to a gene; V was cut back by 5 bases and J by 5 bases. This chain's CDR3 is CATSVETGTDETQYF. The CDR3 DNA reads TGTGCCACCAGCGTTGAAACTGGGACAGACGAGACCCAGTACTTC.

A note on this clonotype: A much larger clone lies a single base off, so this may be a read error. The genes are TRBV7-2 and TRBJ2-3, with TRBD2 matching over 12 bases. Germline V gene sequence: CDR1 SGHTA, CDR2 FQGNSA. This CDR3 region has 17 residues. The CDR3 is CASSSGTSGPLTDPQYF. CDR3 coding DNA: TGTGCCAGCAGCTCCGGGACTAGCGGGCCTCTCACAGATCCGCAGTATTTT.

This clonotype was picked up many times. The chain recombines TRBV11-2 with TRBJ2-3; D gene uncertain. Germline V lookup: CDR1 SGHAT, CDR2 FQNNGV. The CDR3 length is 14 residues. The V end was cut by 1 base, the J end by 1 base, with 6 bases between. The CDR3 spells CASSLVLGTDTQYF. CDR3 sequence (DNA): TGTGCCAGCAGCTTAGTTTTAGGCACAGATACGCAGTATTTT.

There are a few counts of this clonotype. With a much larger clone just one base away, this may be a read error. J is TRBJ2-7 and V is TRBV30; 9 bases are a match to TRBD2. The CDR3 contains 17 residues. The V and J ends lost 0 bases and 5 bases, in that order; junction bases with no gene match: 14. Germline CDR1 reads GTSNPN; CDR2 reads SVGIG (reference sequence). The CDR3 here is CAWSVGTLAGKPHEQYF. CDR3 nucleotide sequence: TGTGCCTGGAGTGTAGGGACTCTAGCGGGGAAGCCCCACGAGCAGTACTTC.

In this sample, this clonotype turned up many times. The chain combines TRBV28 with TRBJ2-7; 16 bases match TRBD2. The CDR3 has 13 residues. In germline, CDR1 is MDHEN, CDR2 SYDVKM. In nucleotides, the CDR3 is TGTGCCAGCAGTTCGGGACTAGCGGGAGGGCCCAGCGTC. As protein: CASSSGLAGGPSV.

The chain has TRBV19 and TRBJ2-2; the D is unclear. Trimming took 4 bases from V and 9 from J, leaving 9 bases between them. Germline CDR1 is LNHDA and CDR2 is SQIVND (reference sequence). The CDR3 is made up of 12 amino acids. The CDR3 here is CASSTPERELFF. The DNA for the CDR3 is TGTGCCAGTAGTACCCCCGAGCGGGAGCTGTTTTTT.

The chain employs TRBV7-6 and TRBJ2-7, with TRBD1 identical over 11 bases. The V gene end was trimmed by 4 bases and the J gene end by 0 bases; junction bases not matched to a gene: 8. From germline, CDR1 is SGHVS and CDR2 FNYEAQ. There are 17 residues in the CDR3. The CDR3 bases are TGTGCCAGCAGCTGGGGGACCGGGACAGGGGGCTCCTACGAGCAGTACTTC. It translates to CASSWGTGTGGSYEQYF.

With respect to this clonotype: At one boundary the junction diverges from the germline segment, which might be a read error. V is TRBV6-2 or TRBV6-3 and J is TRBJ2-5; 12 bases are shared with TRBD2. This CDR3 region has 15 residues. Germline V gene sequence: CDR1 MNHEY, CDR2 SVGEGT. CDR3 residues: CASSHSTSGSETQYF. The CDR3 DNA is TGTGCCAGCAGTCACTCGACTAGCGGGAGTGAGACCCAGTACTTC.

At least ten counts were recorded for this clonotype. The rearrangement links TRBV4-2 to TRBJ2-5; D ambiguous. Looked up from germline, CDR1 is LGHNA and CDR2 is YNFKEQ. The V end lost 0 bases, the J end lost 9 bases, and 14 bases lay between the germline ends. CDR3 length: 14 residues. CDR3 region: CASSQEAGFEAQYF. In nucleotides, the CDR3 is TGTGCCAGCAGCCAAGAAGCTGGCTTTGAGGCCCAGTACTTC.

This clonotype was recorded many times. The chain's CDR3 is CASSFGREGYGYTF. The CDR3 nucleotides read TGCGCCAGCAGCTTCGGCAGGGAAGGGTATGGCTACACCTTC. V is TRBV5-1 and J is TRBJ1-2; D is possibly TRBD1 (5 bases). Germline CDR1 and CDR2: SGHRS and YFSETQ. Trimming stripped 2 bases from V and 5 bases from J, with 13 bases between. CDR3 length: 14 amino acids.

The rearrangement joins TRBV19 to TRBJ1-2, with 7 positions matching TRBD1. V shed 8 bases and J 3 bases; nucleotides not matched to a gene: 9. CDR1 is LNHDA, CDR2 SQIVND, per germline (reference sequence). The CDR3 totals 14 residues. In nucleotides, the CDR3 is TGTGCCAGTCGGGACAGTTGGTTAGACTATGGCTACACCTTC. Protein product: CASRDSWLDYGYTF.

In nucleotides, the CDR3 is TGTGCCAGCAGCTTGGGACTCCACTCTGGAAACACCATATATTTT. Amino acid sequence: CASSLGLHSGNTIYF. This chain uses TRBV5-6 with TRBJ1-3; D gene uncertain. V dropped 0 bases and J dropped 0 bases, with 7 bases sitting between them. The V gene's germline CDR1 is SGHDT and CDR2 YYEEEE. The length of the CDR3 is 15 residues. The variable domain in full, with the rest retrieved from reference TRBV5-6 and TRBJ1-3, is DAGVTQSPTHLIKTRGQQVTLRCSPKSGHDTVSWYQQALGQGPQFIFQYYEEEERQRGNFPDRFSGHQFPNYSSELNVNALLLGDSALYLCASSLGLHSGNTIYFGEGSWLTVV.

This clonotype was picked up many times. This chain connects TRBV7-9 to TRBJ2-7; no reliable D call. Per germline, CDR1 SEHNR and CDR2 FQNEAQ (reference sequence). The V end lost 2 bases, the J end lost 6 bases, and 8 bases lay between the germline ends. The CDR3 has 12 amino acids. CDR3 bases: TGTGCCAGCAGCTTATTAATTGGCGAGCAGTACTTC. Protein product: CASSLLIGEQYF.